This T cell receptor (beta chain) was identified during a study of regulatory T cells in long-lasting Graves disease. Notes on the study in general: New patients shared roughly 980 public clonotypes, fewer than the 2,741 shared by persistent patients.

HTBI primers from iRepertoire and Arm-PCR of CDR3 regions yielded the TCR beta libraries. Each CDR3 protein gets one entry after TCRdb re-called the multiplex PCR reads with MiXCR. The table includes hundreds of thousands of distinct CDR3 sequences, around an eighth detected once. From germline, CDR1 is SGHAT and CDR2 FQNNGV. The CDR3 has 14 amino acids. V shed 5 bases, J shed 9 bases, and the junction held 13 bases outside the gene matches. Time point noted: newly diagnosed GD, antithyroid drugs for less than 3 months. There was RNA extracted from PBMCs, and the TCR library was made from it. This clonotype was detected a few times. Its antigen remains unidentified. The same data also went into a second study, on T cells in Graves' hyperthyroidism and ophthalmopathy.

The receptor comes from a young man with Graves disease. The V call is TRBV11-2, the J call TRBJ2-7; 7 bases line up with TRBD2. The starting material was peripheral blood mononuclear cells (PBMCs), obtained at new diagnosis, from a patient treated with antithyroid drugs. CDR3 sequence reads: CASSISSGGGGQYF. CDR3 nucleotide sequence: TGTGCCAGCAGCATCTCTTCGGGGGGAGGTGGGCAGTACTTC.